This T cell receptor beta chain derives from a study of T-cell memory formation after mild COVID-19. In TCRdb, the 5' RACE reads were re-called with MiXCR into one record per CDR3 protein. Among roughly 400,000 distinct CDR3 sequences listed, 24% were seen once. Sequenced sample: PBMCs or a T cell subset sorted from them (not recorded which). The clonotype was recovered from an adult woman who had mild COVID-19 (a few samples of this study predate the infection). Cell type and time point are not known.

CDR3 coding DNA: TGTGCCTGGACGAACAGGGGACTTGAAGCTTTCTTT. Amino acid sequence: CAWTNRGLEAFF. The chain links TRBV30 to TRBJ1-1; 7 nucleotides match TRBD1. There are 12 residues in the CDR3. Germline CDR1 reads GTSNPN; CDR2 reads SVGIG (reference sequence). V lost 4 bases, J lost 7 bases, and 6 bases stayed unmatched. Based on the CDR3 plus reference TRBV30 and TRBJ1-1, the full variable domain is SQTIHQWPATLVQPVGSPLSLECTVEGTSNPNLYWYRQAAGRGLQLLFYSVGIGQISSEVPQNLSASRPQDRQFILSSKKLLLSDSGFYLCAWTNRGLEAFFGQGTRLTVV.